This TCR beta chain was sequenced in a study of spatial heterogeneity in lung cancer. On the study more broadly: Alpha-chain sequences were consistently detected less often than beta-chain sequences. General observations from the study: One measure, the expanded intratumoral alpha and beta TCR count, tracked tumor mutation counts.

The germline gives CDR1 DFQATT, CDR2 SNEGSKA (reference sequence). With 5 bases clipped from V and 5 bases from J, the junction kept 23 bases outside the gene matches. The CDR3 totals 19 residues. Time point noted: sample taken at primary tumor resection. Worth noting for this clonotype: Its specificity is unknown. This beta chain is an unintended read in a library built for alpha chains; its size means little.

Each molecule of TCR cDNA was tagged with one unique molecular identifier. TCRdb re-analysed the 5' RACE reads in MiXCR, keeping a single row per CDR3 protein. The sample has about 18,000 distinct CDR3 sequences, roughly a tenth seen once; the top ten hold about a fifth. The sequence was obtained from a female donor with early-stage non-small cell lung cancer. The chain links TRBV20-1 to TRBJ2-1; 8 positions match TRBD2. The material sequenced was lung tumor tissue, taken at surgery. CDR3 region: CSAPRAVAGFRLLNNEQFF. The DNA of the CDR3 is TGCAGTGCTCCCAGAGCAGTAGCGGGGTTCCGTCTTCTCAACAATGAGCAGTTCTTC.